The TCR beta chain described here comes from a study of shared clonotypes between healthy human individuals. General study points: Clonotype sharing among the donors was expected to vary with sequencing depth. It was observed that 4% to 6% of naive CD4 clonotypes were shared across several donors. Sorted-subset sequencing was shown by rarefaction to be incomplete despite large depth. Naive subsets generally had larger estimated richness than memory subsets.

CDR3 length: 14 amino acids. Germline V gene sequence: CDR1 MDHEN, CDR2 SYDVKM. V was shortened by 6 bases and J by 4 bases, with 14 bases between the two germline ends. Sequencing was performed with immunoSEQ multiplex PCR; in TCRdb, only in-frame clones are kept and a portion is missing. The profile shows 780,000 or so clones, 72% of them singletons. Remarks on this clone: Its cognate antigen is unknown.

This receptor was taken from a woman aged 25 to 39 in good health. Sequenced input: memory CD4+ T cells sorted from blood. Subset in this sample: CD45RA-negative fraction. V is TRBV28 and J is TRBJ2-3, with D possibly matching TRBD2 (6 bases). CDR3 in amino acids: CASSLVAGSDTQYF. CDR3 bases: TGTGCCAGCAGCCTCGTTGCGGGGTCAGATACGCAGTATTTT.